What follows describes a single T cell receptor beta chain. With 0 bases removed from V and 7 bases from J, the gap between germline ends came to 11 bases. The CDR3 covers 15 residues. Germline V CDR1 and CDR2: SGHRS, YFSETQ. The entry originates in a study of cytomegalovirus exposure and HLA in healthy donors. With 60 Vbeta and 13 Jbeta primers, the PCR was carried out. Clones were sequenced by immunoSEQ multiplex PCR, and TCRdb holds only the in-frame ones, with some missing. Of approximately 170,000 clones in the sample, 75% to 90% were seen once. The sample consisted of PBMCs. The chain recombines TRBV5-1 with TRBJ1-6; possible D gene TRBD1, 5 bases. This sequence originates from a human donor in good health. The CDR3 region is CASSLEGVWNSPLHF. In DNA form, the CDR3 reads TGCGCCAGCAGCTTGGAAGGGGTCTGGAATTCACCCCTCCACTTT.